This T cell receptor beta chain is drawn from a study of shared clonotypes between healthy human individuals. Using immunoSEQ multiplex PCR, the repertoire was profiled, and TCRdb retains in-frame clones only, with some absent. The sample has 2 million to 2.5 million clones; more than 80% are singletons. On this clone: Antigen unknown.

General study points: Some clonotypes were shared by all four sorted-subset donors, while others were not shared. The non-shared ones had lower generation probabilities than the shared ones. A handful of donors shared around 5.1% of their naive CD4 clonotypes.

The germline V gene encodes CDR1 MRHNA and CDR2 SNTAGT. V shed 6 bases, J shed 3 bases, and the junction held 11 bases outside the gene matches. CDR3 length: 16 residues. Sequences were obtained from naive CD4+ T cells from PBMCs. Noted subset: CD45RA+ positively selected. The chain uses TRBV6-4 and TRBJ2-7; 10 bases are a match to TRBD1. The TCR comes from a man aged 18 to 30 in good health. Some clones in this sample may be carry-over from other donors' samples. CDR3 residues: CASRQLRDRGFYEQYF. CDR3 nucleotides: TGTGCCAGCAGGCAACTCCGGGACAGGGGTTTCTACGAGCAGTACTTC.